This entry lists 21 T cell receptor beta chains sequenced from one sample in a study of Ad26.COV2.S vaccination and SARS-CoV-2 variants. As to treatment: some 20 received Ad26.COV2.S at low or high dose, single or two shots; about five received placebo; per-sample allocation not given. Sampling was done on day 63 after the first vaccine or placebo injection. Profiled with immunoSEQ multiplex PCR; TCRdb holds only in-frame clones, not every one. Here the sample spans about 410,000 clones, more than 85% being singletons. This material consisted of peripheral blood, taken in a trial of Ad26.COV2.S vaccine versus placebo. Every receptor here comes from a person aged 18-65 years who received the Ad26.COV2.S COVID-19 vaccine or a placebo.

This chain uses TRBV4-1 with TRBJ1-1; 7 bases line up with TRBD1. The CDR3 has 19 amino acids. Germline V gene data show CDR1 as MGHRA and CDR2 as YSYEKL. Trimming removed 1 base from V and 2 bases from J; junction bases left unmatched: 16. The CDR3, as DNA: TGCGCCAGCAGCCAAGCTCCCGCCTTTAGGGGGCCTAAAAACACTGAAGCTTTCTTT. As protein: CASSQAPAFRGPKNTEAFF.

The chain employs TRBV4-1 and TRBJ1-2; D not certain. This CDR3 comprises 13 residues. CDR1 and CDR2 (germline): MGHRA, YSYEKL. V was trimmed by 1 base and J by 7 bases, leaving 10 bases between them. In DNA, the CDR3 is TGCGCCAGCAGCCAAGGGGTTGTCCCTGGCTACACCTTC. Translated, it gives CASSQGVVPGYTF.

The chain is built from TRBV4-1 and TRBJ1-2, with D tentatively TRBD1 (5 bases). The V and J ends lost 2 bases and 6 bases respectively, with 13 bases between them. The CDR3 is made up of 14 amino acids. Germline V gene data show CDR1 as MGHRA and CDR2 as YSYEKL. The CDR3 is CASSQPGQRNGYTF. The CDR3 DNA reads TGCGCCAGCAGCCAACCGGGGCAGAGAAATGGCTACACCTTC.

The genes are TRBV24-1 and TRBJ2-5; TRBD1 agrees at 8 bases. Germline CDR1 KGHDR, CDR2 SFDVKD. CDR3 length equals 16 residues. The junction had 9 bases not matched to a gene; V was cut back by 3 bases and J by 4 bases. Here the CDR3 reads CATSDTGTGGGETQYF. CDR3 sequence (DNA): TGTGCCACCAGTGATACCGGGACAGGAGGAGGAGAGACCCAGTACTTC.

The chain uses TRBV6-5 and TRBJ1-2; tentatively, D is TRBD1 (5 bases). This CDR3 comprises 14 residues. Germline CDR1 and CDR2: MNHEY and SVGAGI. Trimming took 5 bases from V and 7 from J, leaving 17 bases between them. CDR3 sequence: CASSPMGPILGYTF. The DNA for the CDR3 is TGTGCCAGCAGTCCAATGGGACCTATTCTTGGCTACACCTTC.

The chain's CDR3 is CASSVDDGARGVRGELFF. The CDR3 nucleotides are TGTGCCAGCAGCGTAGATGATGGGGCGAGAGGTGTCCGCGGGGAGCTGTTTTTT. This chain joins TRBV9 and TRBJ2-2, with D possibly matching TRBD1 (5 bases). Trimming took 0 bases from V and 7 from J, leaving 22 bases between them. This CDR3 has 18 residues. Germline CDR1 SGDLS, CDR2 YYNGEE.

This chain links TRBV5-8 with TRBJ2-7; 7 nucleotides match TRBD2. The V gene's germline CDR1 is SGHTS and CDR2 YDEGEE. The V gene end was trimmed by 0 bases and the J gene end by 9 bases; junction bases not matched to a gene: 9. The CDR3 is 14 amino acids. The CDR3 DNA is TGTGCCAGCAGCTTGGAAACCGGGGGGTCCTGGCAGTACTTC. This gives the protein CASSLETGGSWQYF.

This clone was observed once. This chain uses TRBV4-1 with TRBJ2-3; 10 bases are a match to TRBD1. This CDR3 is built from 21 residues. The V and J ends lost 1 base and 4 bases, in that order; junction bases with no gene match: 20. Per the germline V gene, CDR1 is MGHRA and CDR2 is YSYEKL. CDR3 amino acids: CASSQGRAIQERQGAADTQYF. CDR3 nucleotides: TGCGCCAGCAGCCAAGGGAGGGCTATACAGGAGAGACAGGGGGCCGCAGATACGCAGTATTTT.

V and J are TRBV5-1 and TRBJ2-5; possibly TRBD1 for D (6 bases). CDR3 size: 15 residues. Between the trimmed V and J ends, which lost 5 bases and 0 bases, there was a span of 14 bases. Germline V gene data show CDR1 as SGHRS and CDR2 as YFSETQ. Here the CDR3 DNA reads TGCGCCAGCAGGGGCGCGCAGGGGAACCAAGAGACCCAGTACTTC. As protein: CASRGAQGNQETQYF.

The chain joins TRBV18 to TRBJ1-1; 11 positions match TRBD1. The V gene's germline CDR1 is KGHSH and CDR2 LQKENI. V lost 4 bases and J lost 4; bases outside the gene matches: 5. The CDR3 totals 15 residues. CDR3 DNA: TGTGCCAGCTCACTAGGACAGGGGGCTTTCACTGAAGCTTTCTTT. This gives the protein CASSLGQGAFTEAFF. Based on the CDR3 plus reference TRBV18 and TRBJ1-1, the full variable domain is NAGVMQNPRHLVRRRGQEARLRCSPMKGHSHVYWYRQLPEEGLKFMVYLQKENIIDESGMPKERFSAEFPKEGPSILRIQQVVRGDSAAYFCASSLGQGAFTEAFFGQGTRLTVV.

The rearrangement links TRBV20-1 to TRBJ2-6; 10 bases align to TRBD2. This CDR3 has 17 amino acids. V lost 3 bases to trimming and J lost 4 bases; unmatched junction nucleotides: 9. Germline-derived CDR1 and CDR2 are DFQATT and SNEGSKA (reference sequence). CDR3 protein: CSASSSSGGLGANVLTF. For the CDR3, the DNA is TGCAGTGCTAGTAGCTCTAGCGGGGGCTTAGGGGCCAACGTCCTGACTTTC.

The rearrangement uses TRBV2 and TRBJ2-1, with TRBD2 matching 12 bases. The CDR3 has 12 amino acids. The germline CDR1 and CDR2 sequences are SNHLY and FYNNEI. Trimming at V came to 5 bases and at J to 13 bases, leaving 3 bases not matched to a gene. This CDR3 is CASSRTSGAQFF. CDR3 coding DNA: TGTGCCAGCAGTAGGACTAGCGGGGCACAGTTCTTC.

The gene calls are TRBV1 and TRBJ2-1; the D call of TRBD2 is as the table states it, not checked on the DNA. TRBV1 is termed a pseudogene. The CDR3 loop spans 15 amino acids. CDR3 nucleotide sequence: TGCACCAGCAGCCAAGTAGCGGGGGGGCCAGGGGAGCAGTTCTTC. Its translation is CTSSQVAGGPGEQFF.

This rearrangement joins TRBV12-3 or TRBV12-4 to TRBJ2-5, with D unresolved. V shed 5 bases and J shed 5 bases, with 12 bases lying between them. This CDR3 has 13 residues. Here the CDR3 reads CASSPGSGETQYF. The DNA of the CDR3 is TGTGCCAGCAGTCCCGGGTCTGGGGAGACCCAGTACTTC.

The genes are TRBV9 and TRBJ2-5; TRBD2 matches 7 bases. The germline gives CDR1 SGDLS, CDR2 YYNGEE. V shed 3 bases and J 5 bases; nucleotides not matched to a gene: 1. This CDR3 spans 12 amino acids. The CDR3 DNA sequence: TGTGCCAGCAGCGGGCGGGGGGAGACCCAGTACTTC. Translating gives CASSGRGETQYF.

The J gene is TRBJ1-3, the V gene TRBV18; tentatively, D is TRBD1 (5 bases). The CDR3 is 15 residues long. The germline V gene has CDR1 KGHSH and CDR2 LQKENI. V was shortened by 3 bases and J by 0 bases, with 9 bases between the two germline ends. The CDR3 DNA reads as TGTGCCAGCTCACCGACAGTTCTCTCTGGAAACACCATATATTTT. Its translation: CASSPTVLSGNTIYF.

The V call is TRBV11-2, the J call TRBJ2-2; 11 positions match TRBD2. This CDR3 contains 16 residues. The V gene's germline CDR1 is SGHAT and CDR2 FQNNGV. J gave up 2 bases and V 4 bases, and 3 bases lay outside the gene matches. CDR3 residues: CASSYGTSGNTGELFF. The CDR3 nucleotides are TGTGCCAGCAGCTACGGGACTAGCGGTAACACCGGGGAGCTGTTTTTT.

The chain recombines TRBV10-1 with TRBJ1-1, with no clear D. CDR1 is WNHNN and CDR2 is SYGVQD in the germline V gene (reference sequence). Trimming removed 1 base at V and 7 bases at J, with 10 bases between. The CDR3 length is 13 residues. The CDR3 is CASSEYRVDEAFF. The DNA of the CDR3 is TGCGCCAGCAGTGAGTATCGGGTAGATGAAGCTTTCTTT.

V is TRBV5-4 and J is TRBJ1-2; TRBD1 matches 7 bases. CDR1 is SGHNT, CDR2 YYREEE, per germline (reference sequence). J lost 0 bases, V lost 3 bases, and 8 bases had no gene match. The CDR3 is 16 amino acids. CDR3: CASSWGDSLANYGYTF. The CDR3 region has the DNA TGTGCCAGCAGCTGGGGGGACAGTTTAGCTAACTATGGCTACACCTTC. The complete variable domain, with remaining parts taken from reference TRBV5-4 and TRBJ1-2, reads ETGVTQSPTHLIKTRGQQVTLRCSSQSGHNTVSWYQQALGQGPQFIFQYYREEENGRGNFPPRFSGLQFPNYSSELNVNALELDDSALYLCASSWGDSLANYGYTFGSGTRLTVV.

As to this clone: A read error may produce the germline difference seen at one junction end. The chain has TRBV19 and TRBJ1-5, with 7 bases matching TRBD1. The germline V gene encodes CDR1 LNHDA and CDR2 SQIVND (reference sequence). The CDR3 consists of 15 residues. CDR3 in amino acids: CASSILGGPYQAQHF. Here the CDR3 DNA reads TGTGCCAGTAGTATACTAGGGGGCCCCTATCAGGCCCAGCATTTT.

J is TRBJ1-1 and V is TRBV12-3 or TRBV12-4, with no clear D. V shed 7 bases and J shed 0 bases, with 9 bases lying between them. This CDR3 has 13 residues. Written as DNA, the CDR3 is TGTGCCAGCAATCTTAAAATGAACACTGAAGCTTTCTTT. The encoded protein is CASNLKMNTEAFF.